A selection of T cell receptor beta chains follows, all from one sample in a study of blood T cell repertoires in COVID-19. Generated by immunoSEQ multiplex PCR, the TCRdb table keeps only in-frame clones and is missing some. The table records approximately 140,000 clones, over 75% of them present only once. Sequencing was performed on peripheral blood. Receptors originate from a human donor in a cohort sampled during active COVID-19. The CDR3 runs from the conserved cysteine through the conserved F or W. Each record gives: D gene, V gene, clone size, J gene, CDR3 DNA, CDR3 protein. The D gene is left open where the match is weak. Not all rows give a size; the values are once, few, many and, for expanded clones, a class.

>-|TRBV7-9|-|TRBJ2-4
TGTGCCAGCAGCTTAGATGGTGGCGGAACCTTTGCCAAAAACATTCAGTACTTC
CASSLDGGGTFAKNIQYF
>TRBD1|TRBV19|-|TRBJ2-1
TGTGCCAGTAGTTCCCAGGGACAGGTTCTCTACAATGAGCAGTTCTTC
CASSSQGQVLYNEQFF
>-|TRBV7-9|-|TRBJ2-3
TGTGCCAGCAGCTTTAGCGGTAGCACAGATACGCAGTATTTT
CASSFSGSTDTQYF
>-|TRBV2|once|TRBJ2-2
TGTGCCAGCAGTTCCTCCGGAGGGGGGGAGCTGTTTTTT
CASSSSGGGELFF
>-|TRBV29-1|-|TRBJ1-5
TGCAGCGTTGGGGCGGGGAGGGGACAGCCCCAGCATTTT
CSVGAGRGQPQHF
>-|TRBV3-1/TRBV3-2|-|TRBJ2-1
TGTGCCGGCAGCCCGGATAGCGAGTCCTACAATGAGCAGTTCTTC
CAGSPDSESYNEQFF
>-|TRBV21-1|-|TRBJ1-1
TGTGCCAGCAGCAGATCCCAGGGGCCTAGGAACACTGAAGCTTTCTTT
CASSRSQGPRNTEAFF
>TRBD2|TRBV18|-|TRBJ2-1
TGTGCCAGCTCACCGATGCTAGCGGAAGACTACAATGAGCAGTTCTTC
CASSPMLAEDYNEQFF
>-|TRBV7-3|-|TRBJ2-1
TGTGCCAGCAGCCCCAATGCGGGATACTCGAATGAGCAGTTCTTC
CASSPNAGYSNEQFF
>-|TRBV18|-|TRBJ1-6
TGTGCCAGCTCACCAACGAGCTCCTATAATTCACCCCTCCACTTT
CASSPTSSYNSPLHF
>TRBD1|TRBV7-9|-|TRBJ2-1
TGTGCCAGCAGCTCCACGAGAGACAGGGGTCTATACAATGAGCAGTTCTTC
CASSSTRDRGLYNEQFF
>TRBD1|TRBV7-8|-|TRBJ2-5
TGTGCCAGCAGCACCGCGACAGGGTGGCAGACCCAGTACTTC
CASSTATGWQTQYF
>TRBD2|TRBV24-1|-|TRBJ2-1
TGTGCCACCAGTGACCCGAGCGGGAGGGCTTCCAATGAGCAGTTCTTC
CATSDPSGRASNEQFF
>TRBD2|TRBV3-1/TRBV3-2|-|TRBJ2-2
TGTGCCAGCAGCCAATGGGTCTCCTCTAGCGGGCGAAACACCGGGGAGCTGTTTTTT
CASSQWVSSSGRNTGELFF
>TRBD1|TRBV5-1|-|TRBJ1-2
TGCGCCAGCAGCTCAAGGACCTTAAGACAGGGGAGCTACACCTTC
CASSSRTLRQGSYTF
>-|TRBV28|-|TRBJ2-1
TGTGCCAGCACCCTCCTTAGCGCTAGCTCCTACAATGAGCAGTTCTTC
CASTLLSASSYNEQFF
>-|TRBV6-5|few|TRBJ1-1
TGTGCCAGCAGCCACTTTGGGGCACCCCACACTGAAGCTTTCTTT
CASSHFGAPHTEAFF
>-|TRBV2|-|TRBJ1-5
TGTGCCAGCGGAGGCACCGCCCAGCATTTT
CASGGTAQHF
>TRBD1|TRBV7-9|-|TRBJ2-7
TGTGCCAGCAGCACCTGGACAGGGCACGAGCAGTACTTC
CASSTWTGHEQYF
>-|TRBV28|-|TRBJ1-2
TGTGCCAGCAGAACCAGGACAGCTAGTGATAACTATGGCTACACCTTC
CASRTRTASDNYGYTF
>-|TRBV15|once|TRBJ2-7
TGTGCCACCAGCGAATTTGCGTGGCAGGGCCACGAGCAGTACTTC
CATSEFAWQGHEQYF
>-|TRBV5-1|-|TRBJ1-1
TGCGCCAGCAGCTCGGGCAGCTTTGAAGGGGGTATGGGCTCTGAAGCTTTCTTT
CASSSGSFEGGMGSEAFF
>-|TRBV9|-|TRBJ1-6
TGTGCCAGCAGCTCCCGACAGGAGAATTCACCCCTCCACTTT
CASSSRQENSPLHF
>-|TRBV19|-|TRBJ1-2
TGTGCCAGTAAATCAGCTGCCTTTGAAACTAGTGGCTACACCTTC
CASKSAAFETSGYTF
>TRBD1|TRBV29-1|once|TRBJ2-2
TGCAGTACTAGGGGGCAGGGTGGATCCGGGGAGCTGTTTTTT
CSTRGQGGSGELFF
>-|TRBV5-1|-|TRBJ1-2
TGCGCCAGCAGCTTGGCAGGGGAACAGAACTATGGCTACACCTTC
CASSLAGEQNYGYTF
>TRBD2|TRBV15|-|TRBJ2-5
TGTGCCACCAGCAGAGGGAGACTAGCGGGGCACCAAGAGACCCAGTACTTC
CATSRGRLAGHQETQYF
>-|TRBV3-1/TRBV3-2|once|TRBJ2-4
TGTGCCAGCAGCCAACAGGGGACCAAAAACATTCAGTACTTC
CASSQQGTKNIQYF
>-|TRBV6-2/TRBV6-3|-|TRBJ1-5
TGTGCCAGCAGTTACTCGGGCAGCATGACAGGTTCAATCACGCCCCAGCATTTT
CASSYSGSMTGSITPQHF
>-|TRBV21-1|-|TRBJ2-3
TGTGCCAGCAGCAGGCGAAAAGCGGGGAGTTCCTGGGATACGCAGTATTTT
CASSRRKAGSSWDTQYF
>TRBD1|TRBV28|-|TRBJ1-6
TGTGCCGACTCAGGGGGCCTAGGTTCACCCCTCCACTTT
CADSGGLGSPLHF
>TRBD1|TRBV7-9|-|TRBJ1-3
TGTGCCAGCAGCCCACAGGGGTTTCGCCCCGGAAACACCATATATTTT
CASSPQGFRPGNTIYF
>-|TRBV7-2|-|TRBJ1-3
TGTGCCAGCAGCTTAGCGGCAGGGGCTGGAAACACCATATATTTT
CASSLAAGAGNTIYF
>-|TRBV28|-|TRBJ2-3
TGTGCCAGCAGTCCCCGCGGGAAGGGTACAGATACGCAGTATTTT
CASSPRGKGTDTQYF
>-|TRBV6-6|-|TRBJ2-7
TGTGCCAGCAGTTACTCGGAAGGGGTGCAGTACTTC
CASSYSEGVQYF
>-|TRBV3-1/TRBV3-2|once|TRBJ2-7
TGTGCCAGCAGCCAAAAGCGTTTACGAAGGCAGTACTTC
CASSQKRLRRQYF
>-|TRBV20-1|-|TRBJ2-5
TGCAGTGTCGAGCCCGGGGAGACCCAGTACTTC
CSVEPGETQYF
>TRBD1|TRBV13|-|TRBJ1-4
TGTGCCAGCAGCTCGGACTTCCGACAGGGTGGTGAAAAACTGTTTTTT
CASSSDFRQGGEKLFF
>-|TRBV7-6|-|TRBJ2-5
TGTGCCAGCAGCCGCCTGAGAAGGACACAAGAGACCCAGTACTTC
CASSRLRRTQETQYF